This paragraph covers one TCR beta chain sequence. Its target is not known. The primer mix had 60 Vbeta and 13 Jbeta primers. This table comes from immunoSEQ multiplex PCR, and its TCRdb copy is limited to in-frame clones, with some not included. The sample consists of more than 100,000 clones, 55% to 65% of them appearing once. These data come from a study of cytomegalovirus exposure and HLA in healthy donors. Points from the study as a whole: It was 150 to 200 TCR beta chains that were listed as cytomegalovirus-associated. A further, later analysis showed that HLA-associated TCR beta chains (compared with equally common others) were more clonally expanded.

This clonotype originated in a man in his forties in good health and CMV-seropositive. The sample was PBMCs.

The CDR3 region has the DNA TGTGCCAGCAGTGACACAGGGCTTTTAGCCAAAAACATTCAGTACTTC. Its protein product is CASSDTGLLAKNIQYF. The chain uses TRBV25-1 and TRBJ2-4, with TRBD1 as a possible D gene (6 bases). The CDR3 totals 16 residues. V was cut by 3 bases and J by 0 bases, with 12 bases left in between. Germline CDR1 and CDR2: MGHDK and SYGVNS.